A single sample is the source of the 27 T cell receptor beta chains below, sequenced in a study of blood T cell repertoires in COVID-19. Only in-frame clones appear in the TCRdb table, and some are missing; sequencing was by immunoSEQ multiplex PCR. The table has about 170,000 clones, roughly 83% seen once; the top ten hold roughly 2.9%. The sample consisted of peripheral blood. The receptors originated from an older woman with acute or convalescent COVID-19.

This sequence joins TRBV6-2 or TRBV6-3 and TRBJ1-2; tentatively, D is TRBD1 (5 bases). V lost 0 bases to trimming and J lost 5 bases, with 10 bases between them. The CDR3 totals 14 residues. The germline gives CDR1 MNHEY, CDR2 SVGEGT. The CDR3 region is CASSYSVRAYGYTF. CDR3 sequence (DNA): TGTGCCAGCAGTTACTCGGTCAGGGCTTATGGCTACACCTTC.

This chain uses TRBV28 with TRBJ1-3; TRBD1 agrees at 12 bases. CDR1 is MDHEN and CDR2 is SYDVKM in the germline V gene. There are 18 residues in the CDR3. With 4 bases clipped from V and 3 bases from J, the junction kept 10 bases outside the gene matches. CDR3 bases: TGTGCCAGCAGTTCCCCCGGGACAGGGGGCTTTTTTGGAAACACCATATATTTT. This sequence encodes CASSSPGTGGFFGNTIYF.

The chain has TRBV6-6 and TRBJ2-7; 8 bases are a match to TRBD2. V dropped 7 bases and J dropped 6; count of bases not matched to a gene: 5. The length of the CDR3 is 12 residues. The V gene's germline CDR1 is MNHNY and CDR2 SVGAGI (reference sequence). The chain's CDR3 is CASTAGGVEQYF. CDR3 nucleotide sequence: TGTGCCAGCACCGCGGGGGGCGTCGAGCAGTACTTC.

The chain links TRBV7-2 to TRBJ1-4; 7 nucleotides agree with TRBD1. This CDR3 contains 14 residues. The germline gives CDR1 SGHTA, CDR2 FQGNSA. Trimming removed 5 bases from V and 8 bases from J; junction bases left unmatched: 8. In nucleotides, the CDR3 is TGTGCCAGCAGCCCTTCGACAGGGATGGAAAAACTGTTTTTT. Protein product: CASSPSTGMEKLFF.

V is TRBV6-5 and J is TRBJ1-1; 12 bases line up with TRBD1. In germline, CDR1 is MNHEY, CDR2 SVGAGI. The CDR3 consists of 14 residues. V shed 10 bases, J shed 6 bases, and the junction held 9 bases outside the gene matches. CDR3 sequence: CATQRDRGLSEAFF. Here the CDR3 DNA reads TGTGCCACCCAGAGGGACAGGGGGCTCTCTGAAGCTTTCTTT.

In DNA form, the CDR3 reads TGTGCCAGCAGCCCGATCATAGATGAAAAACTGTTTTTT. Protein sequence: CASSPIIDEKLFF. V usage is TRBV7-8 and J usage is TRBJ1-4; D gene ambiguous. Germline loops: CDR1 SGHVS, CDR2 FQNEAQ. V dropped 5 bases and J dropped 6 bases, with 10 bases sitting between them. The length of the CDR3 is 13 residues.

Of note for this clone: Sequence at one end of the junction differs from germline and may be a read error. The V call is TRBV7-7, the J call TRBJ2-1, with D possibly being TRBD1 (6 bases). CDR1 and CDR2 (germline): SSHAT, FNYEAQ (reference sequence). This CDR3 has 15 amino acids. CDR3 sequence reads: CASSFGGQTLDEQFF. DNA for the CDR3: TGTGCTAGCAGCTTCGGTGGACAGACACTGGATGAGCAGTTCTTC.

The chain links TRBV7-9 to TRBJ1-2, with TRBD1 as a possible D gene (5 bases). This CDR3 has 13 amino acids. V was shortened by 11 bases and J by 5 bases, with 18 bases between the two germline ends. CDR1 SEHNR and CDR2 FQNEAQ come from the germline V gene (reference sequence). DNA of the CDR3: TGTGCCTCGGGGCCGGGAGGGAAGTATGGCTACACCTTC. Translation gives CASGPGGKYGYTF.

The chain links TRBV19 to TRBJ1-4; D possibly corresponds to TRBD1 (6 bases). Germline CDR1 reads LNHDA; CDR2 reads SQIVND (reference sequence). V was trimmed by 3 bases and J by 4 bases, leaving 9 bases between them. The CDR3 spans 14 residues. The DNA of the CDR3 is TGTGCCAGTAGTATCAGGACAGATAATGAAAAACTGTTTTTT. It codes for CASSIRTDNEKLFF.

The rearrangement uses TRBV6-2 or TRBV6-3 and TRBJ1-5; the D gene is possibly TRBD1 (6 bases). Germline V CDR1 and CDR2: MNHEY, SVGEGT. V gave up 3 bases and J gave up 1 base, with 10 bases separating them. The CDR3 length is 15 residues. The CDR3 DNA reads TGTGCCAGCAGTTATTATACAGGGAGCAATCAGCCCCAGCATTTT. This codes for CASSYYTGSNQPQHF.

This clone was counted between two and nine times. Here the CDR3 reads CASSFPATGRETQYF. The CDR3 DNA is TGTGCCAGCAGTTTCCCGGCGACAGGGAGGGAGACCCAGTACTTC. This rearrangement joins TRBV6-2 or TRBV6-3 to TRBJ2-5; D might be TRBD1 (7 bases). Germline V gene lookup returns CDR1 MNHEY and CDR2 SVGEGT. V was trimmed by 4 bases and J by 5 bases, leaving 17 bases between them. The CDR3 loop spans 15 amino acids.

The CDR3 loop is CASSQVGTSYTGELFF. CDR3 nucleotides: TGTGCCAGCAGCCAAGTTGGGACTAGCTACACCGGGGAGCTGTTTTTT. The rearrangement joins TRBV3-1 (or the pseudogene TRBV3-2) to TRBJ2-2, with 9 nucleotides matching TRBD2. The J segment lost 3 bases and the V segment lost 1 base, leaving 3 bases of the junction unmatched. The germline V gene has CDR1 LGHDT and CDR2 YNNKEL (reference sequence). The CDR3 spans 16 residues.

The genes are TRBV19 and TRBJ1-5; D might be TRBD1 (6 bases). The V gene lost 3 bases and the J gene lost 6 bases, with 15 bases spanning the gap. CDR1 and CDR2 (germline): LNHDA, SQIVND (reference sequence). The CDR3 has 15 amino acids. The CDR3 DNA reads as TGTGCCAGTAGTATTTGGTCAGGGGCCAGTCAGCCCCAGCATTTT. Amino acid sequence: CASSIWSGASQPQHF.

This clone was seen a handful of times. The rearrangement uses TRBV10-2 and TRBJ1-1, with D possibly matching TRBD1 (6 bases). Trimming shortened V by 8 bases and J by 1 base, and 11 bases separated the two germline ends. The germline V gene has CDR1 WSHSY and CDR2 SAAADI. This CDR3 contains 13 residues. CDR3 residues: CASREQGNTEAFF. The CDR3 nucleotides are TGCGCCAGCCGGGAACAGGGGAACACTGAAGCTTTCTTT.

The chain couples TRBV27 to TRBJ2-7, with 11 positions matching TRBD2. V dropped 5 bases and J dropped 3; count of bases not matched to a gene: 12. This CDR3 is 17 amino acids long. Looked up from germline, CDR1 is MNHEY and CDR2 is SMNVEV (reference sequence). Written as DNA, the CDR3 is TGTGCCAGCAGTCCCCGGGGTAGCGGGGGGGCCCGCTACGAGCAGTACTTC. It specifies CASSPRGSGGARYEQYF.

This clone has just one count. This chain uses TRBV6-2 or TRBV6-3 with TRBJ1-2; 7 bases align to TRBD1. Germline V gives CDR1 MNHEY, CDR2 SVGEGT. The CDR3 is 17 residues long. V dropped 2 bases and J dropped 3; count of bases not matched to a gene: 12. CDR3 region: CASSYAAGGTLDYGYTF. The CDR3 nucleotides are TGTGCCAGCAGTTACGCGGCAGGGGGGACCTTAGACTATGGCTACACCTTC.

The gene calls are TRBV5-1 and TRBJ2-5, with 7 bases matching TRBD1. The CDR3 contains 13 residues. V gave up 4 bases and J gave up 5 bases; unmatched junction bases: 5. Per the germline V gene, CDR1 is SGHRS and CDR2 is YFSETQ. CDR3 sequence reads: CASSAGGSETQYF. DNA for the CDR3: TGCGCCAGCAGCGCAGGGGGATCGGAGACCCAGTACTTC.

The chain carries TRBV5-1 and TRBJ1-2, with 7 bases matching TRBD1. The trim removed 7 bases at V and 4 bases at J, leaving 10 bases unmatched. The V gene's germline CDR1 is SGHRS and CDR2 YFSETQ. The CDR3 runs 14 residues. CDR3 in DNA: TGCGCCAGCGGGCGGGACAGTGGGATCTATGGCTACACCTTC. It translates to CASGRDSGIYGYTF.

The chain recombines TRBV3-1 (or the pseudogene TRBV3-2) with TRBJ1-6; 8 nucleotides agree with TRBD1. The CDR3 totals 16 residues. Per germline, CDR1 LGHDT and CDR2 YNNKEL (reference sequence). V gave up 3 bases and J gave up 4 bases; unmatched junction bases: 5. CDR3 nucleotides: TGTGCCAGCAGCCACCAGGGGGCAGGGTATAATTCACCCCTCCACTTT. Protein product: CASSHQGAGYNSPLHF.

In DNA form, the CDR3 reads TGTGCCAGCAGTTACGGGCCTTCGGGGGAGACCCAGTACTTC. This codes for CASSYGPSGETQYF. V gene TRBV6-5 combines with J gene TRBJ2-5; D is perhaps TRBD2 (5 bases). Germline values: CDR1 MNHEY, CDR2 SVGAGI. Trimming pared 2 bases from V and 5 bases from J, leaving 12 bases between. The CDR3 is 14 residues long.

Only a few counts were recorded for this clone. The rearrangement joins TRBV7-6 to TRBJ1-3, with D tentatively TRBD1 (6 bases). V was clipped by 5 bases and J by 4 bases, with 15 bases between them. CDR1 and CDR2 (germline): SGHVS, FNYEAQ. The CDR3 runs to 15 residues. In DNA form, the CDR3 reads TGTGCCAGCAGCCGAACACAGGGACTAGGAAACACCATATATTTT. Protein sequence: CASSRTQGLGNTIYF. Looking up the rest from reference TRBV7-6 and TRBJ1-3 gives the full variable domain: GAGVSQSPRYKVTKRGQDVALRCDPISGHVSLYWYRQALGQGPEFLTYFNYEAQQDKSGLPNDRFSAERPEGSISTLTIQRTEQRDSAMYRCASSRTQGLGNTIYFGEGSWLTVV.

V usage is TRBV6-2 or TRBV6-3 and J usage is TRBJ2-2; TRBD2 aligns across 9 bases. The trim removed 2 bases at V and 4 bases at J, leaving 8 bases unmatched. Per germline, CDR1 MNHEY and CDR2 SVGEGT. CDR3 size: 17 residues. DNA of the CDR3: TGTGCCAGCAGTTACCCGCGGGGGGGCCTAAGCACCGGGGAGCTGTTTTTT. It encodes CASSYPRGGLSTGELFF.

This chain uses TRBV19 with TRBJ1-2; tentatively, D is TRBD1 (5 bases). V was trimmed by 2 bases and J by 4 bases, leaving 11 bases between them. The germline CDR1 and CDR2 sequences are LNHDA and SQIVND (reference sequence). The CDR3 sequence is 14 residues long. CDR3 amino acids: CASSIQGPLYGYTF. The CDR3 DNA follows: TGTGCCAGTAGTATACAGGGTCCCCTCTATGGCTACACCTTC. Looking up the rest from reference TRBV19 and TRBJ1-2 gives the full variable domain: DGGITQSPKYLFRKEGQNVTLSCEQNLNHDAMYWYRQDPGQGLRLIYYSQIVNDFQKGDIAEGYSVSREKKESFPLTVTSAQKNPTAFYLCASSIQGPLYGYTFGSGTRLTVV.

The rearrangement links TRBV19 to TRBJ1-4; TRBD1 matches 8 bases. J was trimmed by 6 bases and V by 5 bases; bases with no gene match: 8. The CDR3 is 15 residues long. In germline, CDR1 is LNHDA, CDR2 SQIVND (reference sequence). The CDR3 DNA sequence: TGTGCCAGTAGTCCCCGGACAGGGCAGCATGAAAAACTGTTTTTT. It codes for CASSPRTGQHEKLFF. The full variable domain, with the rest looked up from reference TRBV19 and TRBJ1-4, is DGGITQSPKYLFRKEGQNVTLSCEQNLNHDAMYWYRQDPGQGLRLIYYSQIVNDFQKGDIAEGYSVSREKKESFPLTVTSAQKNPTAFYLCASSPRTGQHEKLFFGSGTQLSVL.

A few counts support this clone. The V and J genes are TRBV7-8 and TRBJ1-1, with 7 bases identical to TRBD1. The length of the CDR3 is 16 residues. Germline CDR1 is SGHVS and CDR2 is FQNEAQ. The V gene end was trimmed by 0 bases and the J gene end by 4 bases; junction bases not matched to a gene: 8. The CDR3 DNA sequence: TGTGCCAGCAGCTTAGCGCGCAGCAGGGGGATCACTGAAGCTTTCTTT. Residues: CASSLARSRGITEAFF. Supplemented by reference TRBV7-8 and TRBJ1-1, the full variable domain reads GAGVSQSPRYKVAKRGQDVALRCDPISGHVSLFWYQQALGQGPEFLTYFQNEAQLDKSGLPSDRFFAERPEGSVSTLKIQRTQQEDSAVYLCASSLARSRGITEAFFGQGTRLTVV.

CDR3 nucleotides: TGTGCCAGCAGCCACACATCGGGGGGAGGAGGAGATACGCAGTATTTT. Translation gives CASSHTSGGGGDTQYF. The gene calls are TRBV7-2 and TRBJ2-3; 7 nucleotides line up with TRBD2. Trimming removed 5 bases from V and 5 bases from J; junction bases left unmatched: 13. This CDR3 has 16 residues. Germline-derived CDR1 and CDR2 are SGHTA and FQGNSA. The variable domain in full, completed from reference TRBV7-2 and TRBJ2-3, reads GAGVSQSPSNKVTEKGKDVELRCDPISGHTALYWYRQSLGQGLEFLIYFQGNSAPDKSGLPSDRFSAERTGGSVSTLTIQRTQQEDSAVYLCASSHTSGGGGDTQYFGPGTRLTVL.

The V gene is TRBV7-2, the J gene TRBJ1-3; no firm D call. The CDR3 consists of 15 residues. V was cut by 3 bases and J by 1 base, with 10 bases left in between. From germline, CDR1 is SGHTA and CDR2 FQGNSA. The CDR3 sequence: CASSFSTESGNTIYF. CDR3 coding DNA: TGTGCCAGCAGCTTTAGCACGGAATCTGGAAACACCATATATTTT. The variable domain in full, with the rest retrieved from reference TRBV7-2 and TRBJ1-3, is GAGVSQSPSNKVTEKGKDVELRCDPISGHTALYWYRQSLGQGLEFLIYFQGNSAPDKSGLPSDRFSAERTGGSVSTLTIQRTQQEDSAVYLCASSFSTESGNTIYFGEGSWLTVV.